This T cell receptor beta chain was identified in a study of Ad26.COV2.S vaccination and SARS-CoV-2 variants (dated by TCRdb to the early 2020s). Broadly, across the study: Donors in the vaccine arm were drawn from COV1001, a multicentre, randomized, double-blind, placebo-controlled phase I-IIa trial testing Ad26.COV2.S in healthy adults. Dosing of Ad26.COV2.S was intramuscular, at either 5x10^10 or 1x10^11 viral particles, delivered as one shot or as two shots spaced 56 days apart. The specificity and breadth of SARS-CoV-2-reactive T cell receptors after Ad26.COV2.S vaccination were assessed by TCRbeta repertoire sequencing. A total of roughly 32 samples were included in the TCR-sequenced set, comprising around 19 Ad26.COV2.S vaccine recipients, 5 placebo recipients and 8 SARS-CoV-2 convalescent individuals. Participants in the trial were split at random into five groups of five each, receiving low-dose or high-dose Ad26.COV2.S once or twice, or else placebo on both occasions. Investigators did not know the trial group allocation while performing experiments and assessing outcomes.

On this clone itself: What this receptor recognizes is not known. Per-nucleotide qualities are absent, and no much larger clonotype sits a single base away.

Sample treatment or condition, as interpreted from the label and publication: about 20 received Ad26.COV2.S at low or high dose, single or two shots; about 5 received placebo; per-sample allocation not given. Repertoires of vaccine and placebo recipients were sequenced from samples taken on day 63 after the first injection. Between 29 July and 7 August 2020, Cohort 1b enrolled fewer than 30 adults aged 18-55 years at one site in Boston, USA. Ad26.COV2.S was a replication-incompetent adenovirus type 26 vector that expressed a prefusion-stabilized SARS-CoV-2 spike protein derived from the original Wuhan strain. The immunoSEQ Assay was used to sequence TCRbeta CDR3 regions. After extraction, genomic DNA underwent amplification by bias-controlled multiplex PCR, followed by high-throughput sequencing. Per the source publication's procedure: To quantify the absolute abundance of each unique TCRbeta CDR3 region, sequences were collapsed and filtered. T cell fraction was estimated by normalizing TCRbeta template counts to usable DNA, which was measured by amplifying reference genes present in all nucleated cells. Repertoire TCRs were annotated as SARS-CoV-2-specific when V gene, CDR3 amino acid sequence and J gene were exactly matched to a known reactive TCR set. MIRA supplied the reference SARS-CoV-2 TCR set, which was filtered for enrichment in COVID-19-positive ImmuneCODE repertoires so that public or cross-reactive TCRs were removed. Drawing on the MIRA antigens, annotated TCRs were analysed further at the level of specific ORF or position within ORF. Breadth was defined as the number of annotated unique rearrangements divided by the total number of unique productive rearrangements, and depth was defined as the summed frequency of the annotated unique rearrangements. Two-sided Wilcoxon rank-sum tests were applied when comparing TCR breadth between groups. The table was pulled from immuneACCESS by TCRdb, which kept in-frame rearrangements only. Such tables lose some clones; where checked, under half of the loss comes from unresolved V genes, and the rest has no known cause. V and J calls and clone size follow that table, whereas D and trimming were derived from the DNA. This sample is represented by 350,000 to 500,000 clones; around 89% of them were singletons. The biggest ten clones account for 3.6% of the sample.

Study-wide conclusions, independent of this receptor: The study lacked the statistical power to compare responses across vaccine doses or regimens. Ad26.COV2.S recipients had higher spike-specific TCR breadth than placebo recipients (P = 0.0014). Non-spike TCR breadth was comparable between vaccine and placebo recipients, consistent with the vaccine containing only spike. After vaccination, spike-specific CD8+ and CD4+ T cell responses were reported to show substantial breadth. The authors noted that the TCR breadth and depth analyses may have underestimated total T cell responses.

CDR1 and CDR2 (SGHVS, FQNEAQ) derive from the germline V gene. Deletion took 5 bases off V and 4 bases off J, with a span of 9 bases between the germline ends. Inclusive of the bounding cysteine and phenylalanine, the CDR3 is 13 residues long. Solely the CDR3 DNA is kept, with 39 bases framed from the first base. This TCR derives from a person aged 18-65 years who received the Ad26.COV2.S COVID-19 vaccine or a placebo. Here the sequenced sample was peripheral blood, taken in a trial of Ad26.COV2.S vaccine versus placebo. Recombination joined TRBV7-8 with TRBJ1-3; a confident D gene designation cannot be given. The DNA sequence reads TGTGCCAGCAGCAAGTTTCAAGGAAACACCATATATTTT. Its coded protein is CASSKFQGNTIYF.